The present T cell receptor (beta chain) was sequenced within a study of OX40 agonist ivuxolimab in advanced cancers. Overall study context: Among those treated, three patients had partial responses, one with hepatocellular carcinoma and two with cutaneous melanoma. Notes on the study in general: Antigen targets of the expanded peripheral T cells went undetermined. Individuals who were partial responders at 0.1-3.0 mg/kg had clonal expansion that ranked among the lowest.

It was autoimmune disease history or systemic immunosuppression that excluded patients. Notes on this clone: The antigen remains unidentified.

Assay: immunoSEQ multiplex PCR; the TCRdb copy retains only in-frame clones and omits some. The table lists 70,000 to 90,000 clones, roughly 90% of them singletons, with around 0.4% in the top ten. The V end lost 0 bases, the J end lost 2 bases, and 12 bases lay between the germline ends. The CDR3 has 15 amino acids. CDR1 is SGHRS and CDR2 is YFSETQ in the germline V gene. This clonotype originated in an adult with an advanced solid tumor such as melanoma, head and neck, liver or kidney cancer. This chain uses TRBV5-1 with TRBJ2-7; D call uncertain. The sample in question was CD4+ or CD8+ T cells sorted from blood, obtained in a trial of the OX40 agonist ivuxolimab. The CDR3 DNA is TGCGCCAGCAGCTTGGGTTCAACACCTACCTACGAGCAGTACTTC. Amino acids: CASSLGSTPTYEQYF.